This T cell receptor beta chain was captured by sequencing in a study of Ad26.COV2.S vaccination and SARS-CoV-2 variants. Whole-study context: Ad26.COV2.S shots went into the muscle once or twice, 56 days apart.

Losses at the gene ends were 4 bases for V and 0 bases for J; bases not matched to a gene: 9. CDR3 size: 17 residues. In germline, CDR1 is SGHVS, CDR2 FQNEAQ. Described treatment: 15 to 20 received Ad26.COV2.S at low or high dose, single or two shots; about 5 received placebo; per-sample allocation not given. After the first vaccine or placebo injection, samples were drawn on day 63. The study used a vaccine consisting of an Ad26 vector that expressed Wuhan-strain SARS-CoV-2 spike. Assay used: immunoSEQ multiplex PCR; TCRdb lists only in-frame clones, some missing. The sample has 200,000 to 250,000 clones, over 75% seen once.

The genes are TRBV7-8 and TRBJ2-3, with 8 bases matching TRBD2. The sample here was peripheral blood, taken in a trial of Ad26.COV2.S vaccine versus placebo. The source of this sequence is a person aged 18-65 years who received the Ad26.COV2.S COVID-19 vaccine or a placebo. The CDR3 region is CASSYVGGRLSTDTQYF. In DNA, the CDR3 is TGTGCCAGCAGCTATGTTGGCGGGAGGTTAAGCACAGATACGCAGTATTTT.